Below, 32 T cell receptor beta chains from the same sample are listed, as sequenced in a study of cytomegalovirus exposure and HLA in healthy donors (dated by TCRdb to the late 2010s). The library was made by the immunoSEQ multiplex PCR assay. For the multiplex PCR, a mixture combining 60 forward primers for TCR Vbeta segments and 13 reverse primers for TCR Jbeta segments was used. The clones in this table, taken by TCRdb from immuneACCESS, are in-frame only. Not every clone is retained; where verified, under half of the shortfall comes from an unresolved V gene, and the cause of the rest is unknown. Across this sample there are 150,000 to 200,000 clones, with approximately 80% seen only once. The ten most abundant clones make up 4.5% to 7.5% of the sample. Sequenced: PBMCs. Source of these receptors: a woman aged 25 to 39 in good health and CMV-seropositive.

The rearrangement links TRBV9 to TRBJ1-3; D unresolved. The CDR3 runs to 15 residues. Germline-derived CDR1 and CDR2 are SGDLS and YYNGEE. V gave up 2 bases and J gave up 0 bases, with 9 bases separating them. The chain's CDR3 is CASSVNSYSGNTIYF. The DNA of the CDR3 is TGTGCCAGCAGCGTCAACAGCTACTCTGGAAACACCATATATTTT. Full variable domain (remainder filled in from reference TRBV9 and TRBJ1-3): DSGVTQTPKHLITATGQRVTLRCSPRSGDLSVYWYQQSLDQGLQFLIQYYNGEERAKGNILERFSAQQFPDLHSELNLSSLELGDSALYFCASSVNSYSGNTIYFGEGSWLTVV.

The CDR3 region is CASSNKREQFF. The CDR3 DNA reads TGTGCCAGCAGTAACAAACGTGAGCAGTTCTTC. The gene calls are TRBV28 and TRBJ2-1, with D uncertain. Germline-derived CDR1 and CDR2 are MDHEN and SYDVKM. Trimming left V 5 bases short and J 9 bases short, with 8 bases between. This CDR3 comprises 11 residues.

The gene calls are TRBV7-2 and TRBJ1-1; D is unclear. The CDR3 contains 14 residues. Trimming took off 5 bases at V and 7 bases at J, with 17 bases between the two ends. Looked up from germline, CDR1 is SGHTA and CDR2 is FQGNSA. The CDR3 DNA reads TGTGCCAGCAGCCCACTTTTTCAAAAAAATGAAGCTTTCTTT. It specifies CASSPLFQKNEAFF.

This chain uses TRBV2 with TRBJ2-1; 11 nucleotides agree with TRBD2. The V segment lost 7 bases and the J segment 9 bases; nucleotides outside the gene matches: 5. This CDR3 has 13 residues. CDR1 is SNHLY and CDR2 is FYNNEI in the germline V gene. DNA of the CDR3: TGTGCCAGCATTGGACTAGCGGGTACTGAGCAGTTCTTC. Amino acid sequence: CASIGLAGTEQFF.

This clone was found a few times. The rearrangement links TRBV11-3 to TRBJ2-3; weak D call: TRBD2 (5 bases). The CDR3 is 16 residues long. The germline gives CDR1 SGHNT, CDR2 YENEEA. V was cut by 1 base and J by 0 bases, with 11 bases left in between. The CDR3 is CASSLGGGYSTDTQYF. DNA for the CDR3: TGTGCCAGCAGCTTAGGTGGAGGTTATAGCACAGATACGCAGTATTTT. Combining the CDR3 with reference TRBV11-3 and TRBJ2-3 gives the whole variable domain EAGVVQSPRYKIIEKKQPVAFWCNPISGHNTLYWYLQNLGQGPELLIRYENEEAVDDSQLPKDRFSAERLKGVDSTLKIQPAELGDSAVYLCASSLGGGYSTDTQYFGPGTRLTVL.

The chain combines TRBV7-3 with TRBJ1-1, with D unclear. The germline CDR1 and CDR2 sequences are SGHTA and FQGTGA. The CDR3 is made up of 13 amino acids. Trimming removed 4 bases at V and 2 bases at J, with 8 bases between. CDR3 nucleotides: TGTGCCAGCAGCTCGTATAGAAACACTGAAGCTTTCTTT. Protein product: CASSSYRNTEAFF.

This clone was counted only a few times. The V call is TRBV10-3, the J call TRBJ2-1, with D uncertain. Per germline, CDR1 ENHRY and CDR2 SYGVKD. The CDR3 spans 15 residues. V gave up 3 bases and J gave up 8 bases, with 17 bases separating them. CDR3 DNA sequence: TGTGCCATCAGTGACCCTAGACGCAGAATGTATGAGCAGTTCTTC. This encodes CAISDPRRRMYEQFF.

The V gene is TRBV19, the J gene TRBJ1-1; D may be TRBD1 (6 bases). This CDR3 is built from 13 residues. Germline CDR1 LNHDA, CDR2 SQIVND (reference sequence). V was clipped by 7 bases and J by 5 bases, with 14 bases between them. The CDR3 DNA reads TGTGCCAGTACTACACAGGGCCATACTGAAGCTTTCTTT. It specifies CASTTQGHTEAFF.

This chain links TRBV11-2 with TRBJ1-1, with a possible D match to TRBD1 (6 bases). The CDR3 loop spans 13 amino acids. The germline gives CDR1 SGHAT, CDR2 FQNNGV. The V end lost 3 bases, the J end lost 11 bases, and 16 bases lay between the germline ends. The CDR3 is CASSLARGPDAFF. In DNA form, the CDR3 reads TGTGCCAGCAGCTTGGCCAGGGGACCCGACGCTTTCTTT.

The J gene is TRBJ2-1, the V gene TRBV2; D is undetermined. Per germline, CDR1 SNHLY and CDR2 FYNNEI. Trimming shortened V by 7 bases and J by 0 bases, and 10 bases separated the two germline ends. The CDR3 is made up of 14 amino acids. CDR3 DNA: TGTGCCAGCAAAGGCAGGAACTCCTACAATGAGCAGTTCTTC. Residues: CASKGRNSYNEQFF.

This chain links TRBV9 with TRBJ2-5; TRBD1 agrees at 7 bases. CDR3 length: 15 amino acids. V lost 0 bases to trimming and J lost 0 bases; unmatched junction nucleotides: 2. Germline V gene data show CDR1 as SGDLS and CDR2 as YYNGEE. CDR3 amino acids: CASSVGGQYQETQYF. CDR3 DNA sequence: TGTGCCAGCAGCGTAGGGGGACAGTACCAAGAGACCCAGTACTTC.

The chain has TRBV6-5 and TRBJ2-2; D gene unclear. Trimming removed 4 bases from V and 4 bases from J, with 16 bases in between. Germline V CDR1 and CDR2: MNHEY, SVGAGI. This CDR3 region has 16 residues. CDR3 region: CASSSVGEFGTGELFF. The CDR3 DNA is TGTGCCAGCAGTTCGGTTGGAGAGTTCGGCACCGGGGAGCTGTTTTTT.

The chain links TRBV15 to TRBJ2-7, with TRBD1 as a possible D gene (6 bases). Deletions cut 0 bases from V and 7 bases from J, with 16 bases between. The CDR3 is 15 amino acids. CDR1 is LNHNV, CDR2 YYDKDF, per germline (reference sequence). This chain's CDR3 is CATSRDRAGAGEQYF. CDR3 nucleotide sequence: TGTGCCACCAGCAGAGATAGGGCAGGGGCTGGGGAGCAGTACTTC.

This chain connects TRBV10-3 to TRBJ2-3; D is possibly TRBD2 (5 bases). Germline V gives CDR1 ENHRY, CDR2 SYGVKD. The V end was cut by 3 bases, the J end by 1 base, with 17 bases between. This CDR3 is 17 amino acids long. The CDR3 region has the DNA TGTGCCATCAGTGACCCACTAGGACTTAAGGGCACAGATACGCAGTATTTT. Protein: CAISDPLGLKGTDTQYF.

The J gene is TRBJ2-1, the V gene TRBV29-1; 9 bases align to TRBD2. The CDR3 has 16 residues. Trimming took 1 base from V and 0 from J; bases not matched to a gene: 4. Per germline, CDR1 SQVTM and CDR2 ANQGSEA. The CDR3 loop is CSVEGASGVSYNEQFF. The DNA for the CDR3 is TGCAGCGTTGAAGGGGCTAGCGGGGTCTCCTACAATGAGCAGTTCTTC.

J is TRBJ1-2 and V is TRBV11-2; weak D call: TRBD1 (5 bases). The germline gives CDR1 SGHAT, CDR2 FQNNGV. The V end was cut by 6 bases, the J end by 8 bases, with 13 bases between. CDR3 length: 12 amino acids. The CDR3 spells CASSRQRSGYTF. The CDR3, as DNA: TGTGCCAGCAGTAGACAGAGATCGGGCTACACCTTC.

The V gene is TRBV11-2, the J gene TRBJ1-3; D gene unclear. The ends were cut back, 0 bases at V and 3 bases at J, with 3 bases in the middle. The germline gives CDR1 SGHAT, CDR2 FQNNGV. CDR3 length equals 13 residues. CDR3 amino acids: CASSLDLGNTIYF. For the CDR3, the DNA is TGTGCCAGCAGCTTAGACCTTGGAAACACCATATATTTT.

V and J are TRBV4-1 and TRBJ2-7; D remains unclear. Looked up from germline, CDR1 is MGHRA and CDR2 is YSYEKL. This CDR3 is built from 14 residues. Between the trimmed V and J ends, which lost 1 base and 0 bases, there was a span of 7 bases. The CDR3 bases are TGCGCCAGCAGCCAAGCGGAGAGCTCCTACGAGCAGTACTTC. Protein product: CASSQAESSYEQYF.

The rearrangement joins TRBV6-4 to TRBJ2-5, with D perhaps matching TRBD2 (5 bases). V was pared by 6 bases and J by 2 bases, with 13 bases between. Germline CDR1 MRHNA, CDR2 SNTAGT. The CDR3 runs to 14 residues. The CDR3 sequence: CASRLAGVQETQYF. The CDR3 DNA follows: TGTGCCAGCAGATTAGCCGGGGTTCAAGAGACCCAGTACTTC.

This chain connects TRBV6-5 to TRBJ1-5; D remains ambiguous. The germline V gene has CDR1 MNHEY and CDR2 SVGAGI. Deletions cut 6 bases from V and 0 bases from J, with 6 bases between. The CDR3 has 13 amino acids. The CDR3: CASRGISNQPQHF. In DNA, the CDR3 is TGTGCCAGCAGGGGCATTAGCAATCAGCCCCAGCATTTT.

This clone has just one count. The CDR3 loop reads CASSLSSGRALLWYNEQFF. In nucleotides, the CDR3 is TGTGCCAGCAGTTTATCTAGCGGGAGGGCCTTGTTGTGGTACAATGAGCAGTTCTTC. The chain combines TRBV28 with TRBJ2-1; 12 nucleotides align to TRBD2. CDR3 length: 19 residues. The junction had 11 bases not matched to a gene; V was cut back by 1 base and J by 4 bases. Looked up from germline, CDR1 is MDHEN and CDR2 is SYDVKM.

This clone was picked up one time. Here the CDR3 reads CASSQQGTGLNTEAFF. As DNA, the CDR3 is TGTGCCAGCTCACAACAGGGGACAGGACTGAACACTGAAGCTTTCTTT. V is TRBV18 and J is TRBJ1-1, with 8 bases aligning to TRBD1. Germline V CDR1 and CDR2: KGHSH, LQKENI. V shed 4 bases, J shed 0 bases, and the junction held 7 bases outside the gene matches. The CDR3 covers 16 residues.

The chain joins TRBV7-6 to TRBJ2-7; 8 bases are a match to TRBD1. The CDR3 consists of 16 residues. V gave up 3 bases and J gave up 0 bases; unmatched junction bases: 7. Germline lookup yields CDR1 SGHVS and CDR2 FNYEAQ. DNA of the CDR3: TGTGCCAGCAGCTTTTCTCCTCAGGGGGCCTCCTACGAGCAGTACTTC. Its protein product is CASSFSPQGASYEQYF.

V usage is TRBV10-1 and J usage is TRBJ2-2; 7 nucleotides agree with TRBD1. Trimming at V came to 4 bases and at J to 4 bases, leaving 9 bases not matched to a gene. The germline V gene encodes CDR1 WNHNN and CDR2 SYGVQD (reference sequence). There are 16 residues in the CDR3. As DNA, the CDR3 is TGCGCCAGCAGTGCCTTGGAAACAGGGGTCACCGGGGAGCTGTTTTTT. As protein: CASSALETGVTGELFF.

This clone has only a few counts. The chain recombines TRBV4-1 with TRBJ1-2; D is perhaps TRBD1 (5 bases). CDR3 length: 14 amino acids. Germline V gene lookup returns CDR1 MGHRA and CDR2 YSYEKL. V lost 2 bases, J lost 4 bases, and 11 bases lay in between. The CDR3 DNA sequence: TGCGCCAGCAGCCAACCTGACAGAATCTATGGCTACACCTTC. The encoded protein is CASSQPDRIYGYTF.

The chain couples TRBV15 to TRBJ1-2; D call uncertain. CDR1 and CDR2 (germline): LNHNV, YYDKDF (reference sequence). This CDR3 spans 13 amino acids. Trimming pared 0 bases from V and 6 bases from J, leaving 8 bases between. The CDR3 DNA is TGTGCCACCAGCAGAGATCCCCATGATGGCTACACCTTC. It translates to CATSRDPHDGYTF.

This rearrangement joins TRBV5-6 to TRBJ2-7, with D uncertain. Germline CDR1 SGHDT, CDR2 YYEEEE. The CDR3 has 14 residues. Trimming shortened V by 0 bases and J by 8 bases, and 15 bases separated the two germline ends. Here the CDR3 reads CASSLDFGQVQQYF. Here the CDR3 DNA reads TGTGCCAGCAGCTTGGATTTCGGCCAGGTGCAGCAGTACTTC.

This clone was counted a single time. This chain connects TRBV5-1 to TRBJ1-1; TRBD1 agrees at 11 bases. After removal of 5 bases from V and 5 bases from J, the junction contained 5 bases not matched to a gene. Germline CDR1 and CDR2: SGHRS and YFSETQ. This CDR3 is 14 amino acids long. CDR3 nucleotide sequence: TGCGCCAGCAGTCTGGACAGGGGGCTTACTGAAGCTTTCTTT. This sequence encodes CASSLDRGLTEAFF.

The chain is built from TRBV9 and TRBJ2-1; tentatively, D is TRBD2 (6 bases). Germline CDR1 SGDLS, CDR2 YYNGEE. Trimming took 1 base from V and 6 from J, leaving 14 bases between them. The CDR3 spans 15 residues. As DNA, the CDR3 is TGTGCCAGCAGCGTATATAGCGGAGTGGTCAATGAGCAGTTCTTC. Translating it yields CASSVYSGVVNEQFF.

This chain uses TRBV28 with TRBJ2-5; 7 bases are shared with TRBD1. Germline values: CDR1 MDHEN, CDR2 SYDVKM. CDR3 length: 15 residues. The trim removed 5 bases at V and 0 bases at J, leaving 6 bases unmatched. The CDR3 spells CASSRNRGYQETQYF. The DNA for the CDR3 is TGTGCCAGCAGTAGAAACAGGGGTTACCAAGAGACCCAGTACTTC.

About this clone: A junction boundary mismatches the germline segment, possibly from a read error. This chain connects TRBV27 to TRBJ1-5, with D unresolved. CDR1 is MNHEY, CDR2 SMNVEV, per germline (reference sequence). This CDR3 has 11 residues. The CDR3, as DNA: TGTGCCAGCAGACGGGAACAGCACCAGCATTTT. The encoded protein is CASRREQHQHF.

V is TRBV6-5 and J is TRBJ1-2; the D gene is possibly TRBD1 (6 bases). CDR3 length: 15 residues. V was shortened by 8 bases and J by 1 base, with 17 bases between the two germline ends. Germline CDR1 is MNHEY and CDR2 is SVGAGI. For the CDR3, the DNA is TGTGCCAGCCACCGAGGGGCAGGGGTTAACTATGGCTACACCTTC. Translation: CASHRGAGVNYGYTF.